This is a list of T cell receptor beta chains from one sample in a study of shared clonotypes between healthy human individuals. The data were produced by immunoSEQ multiplex PCR, yet TCRdb's version contains in-frame clones alone and is incomplete. Here the sample spans some 350,000 clones, approximately 74% being singletons. Sequencing used memory CD4+ T cells sorted from blood. Receptors originate from a man aged 25 to 40 in good health. Each CDR3 is given without its conserved first and last residue.

V,CDR3
TRBV6-6,ASTPGSSYNEQF
TRBV14,ASSQLAGANEQY
TRBV5-1,ASSLDTGPRETQY
TRBV4-3,ASSLQPGTAHEQF
TRBV5-4,ASSSGPGGTDTQY
TRBV9,ASSVESVLQGAYEQY
TRBV29-1,SVGKLLGTDTQY
TRBV7-2,ASSFTGGMREQY
TRBV30,AWGRLAGSTQY
TRBV7-2,ASSLVGPGQGEKTQY
TRBV29-1,SVQGGWGMNTEAF
TRBV5-1,ASSFRDRVHEQF
TRBV18,ASSPLVQIHRMSVANVLT
TRBV9,ASSVGILGRDEQY
TRBV9,ASSAGDPGGETQY
TRBV10-3,AISEYNEQF
TRBV19,ASSIDLWLGQY
TRBV28,AGASGANVLT
TRBV30,AWSPMDRGYT
TRBV28,ASSLYWASGSYEQY
TRBV7-9,ASSLGTGAIHEQY
TRBV9,ASSVREKPNEKLF
TRBV6-5,ASSLSAAPYGYT
TRBV9,ASSVGVGERETQY
TRBV6-1,ASKGPSPNQPQH
TRBV7-6,ASSLGVGYEQY
TRBV5-4,ASSVPGQGPGNTEAF